This is a list of T cell receptor beta chains from one sample in a study of CD8 T cells in ankylosing spondylitis. TCRdb ran MiXCR on the 5' RACE reads and lists one entry per CDR3 protein. The data show a few hundred thousand distinct CDR3 sequences, around a tenth seen once. Sequencing used blood, either unsorted or a sorted T cell fraction (not recorded which). Every receptor here comes from a female donor with ankylosing spondylitis or in good health (not recorded which). Each CDR3 is given with its conserved first and last residue. Fields, in order: CDR3 DNA, CDR3 protein, D gene, J gene, V gene, clone size. D genes are given only for firm matches. Not all rows give a size; the values are once, few, many and, for expanded clones, a class.

TGTGCCATCAGTGATTCAACGGGAATCTCCTACGAGCAGTACTTC CAISDSTGISYEQYF - TRBJ2-7 TRBV10-3 many
TGTGCCAGCAGCTTAATATACGAGCAGTACTTC CASSLIYEQYF - TRBJ2-7 TRBV12-3/TRBV12-4 many
TGTGCCAGCAGTCGATTGAGCGGGAGCAGAGAGACCCAGTACTTC CASSRLSGSRETQYF TRBD2 TRBJ2-5 TRBV7-9 many
TGTGCCAGCAGTTTACGGACGAACACTGAAGCTTTCTTT CASSLRTNTEAFF - TRBJ1-1 TRBV28 many
TGCGCCAGCAGCTTGACCGGGACTAGCGGAAACAATGAGCAGTTCTTC CASSLTGTSGNNEQFF TRBD2 TRBJ2-1 TRBV5-1 many
TGCGCCAGCAGTGAGATCCAGCTGGGGGGAGAGTACTTC CASSEIQLGGEYF - TRBJ2-5 TRBV10-2 many
TGCGCCAGCAGCTTGAGCGGGACGAGATACGAGCAGTACTTC CASSLSGTRYEQYF TRBD2 TRBJ2-7 TRBV5-1 few
TGCAGTGCTAGGGGACAGTTCCTGTTTTTT CSARGQFLFF TRBD1 TRBJ1-4 TRBV20-1 many
TGCGCCAGCAGCCCCGGACAGGGGGCTAGTCAGGCTGAAGCTTTCTTT CASSPGQGASQAEAFF TRBD1 TRBJ1-1 TRBV5-1 -
TGTGCCATCAGTCAACAGACAGGGATGGGAAACACCATATATTTT CAISQQTGMGNTIYF TRBD1 TRBJ1-3 TRBV10-3 many
TGTGCCAGCAGCCACCGGGGAGTTGAAGCTTTCTTT CASSHRGVEAFF - TRBJ1-1 TRBV6-5 many
TGTGCCAGCAGCCGGCTCCGGGGAGGGGCAACCTACGAGCAGTACTTC CASSRLRGGATYEQYF TRBD2 TRBJ2-7 TRBV14 -
TGTGCCAGCAGTTTATACGGGGTAGGGACCGGGGAGCTGTTTTTT CASSLYGVGTGELFF - TRBJ2-2 TRBV12-3/TRBV12-4 many
TGTGCCAGCAGGGGGGGGGGAACGCAGTATTTT CASRGGGTQYF TRBD2 TRBJ2-3 TRBV9 many
TGCGCCAGCAGCTTGGAAGGTTCGGACACCATATATTTT CASSLEGSDTIYF - TRBJ1-3 TRBV5-1 many
TGCAGCGCCGAGAACCCCAAAAACATTCAGTACTTC CSAENPKNIQYF - TRBJ2-4 TRBV20-1 many
TGTGCCAGCAGCTTAAGCGGGGGGGGTAGCACAGATACGCAGTATTTT CASSLSGGGSTDTQYF TRBD2 TRBJ2-3 TRBV11-1 many
TGTGCCAGCAGTCTCCTTGGGGGGGGTGCAGATACGCAGTATTTT CASSLLGGGADTQYF TRBD2 TRBJ2-3 TRBV6-1 many
TGCGCCAGCAGCTTATGGGACAGGGCTAACACCGGGGAGCTGTTTTTT CASSLWDRANTGELFF TRBD1 TRBJ2-2 TRBV5-1 many
TGTGCCAGTACAGGTACCCTCCAAGAGACCCAGTACTTC CASTGTLQETQYF - TRBJ2-5 TRBV7-9 many
TGTGCCAGCAGCTCACCTACAGCATATAGCAATCAGCCCCAGCATTTT CASSSPTAYSNQPQHF - TRBJ1-5 TRBV7-9 few
TGCAGTGCTAGAGCTACGAGACTAGCGGGAGTAGGGGGCTACAATGAGCAGTTCTTC CSARATRLAGVGGYNEQFF TRBD2 TRBJ2-1 TRBV20-1 many
TGCGCCAGCAGCAAGGACAGCCCCGCCTACGAGCAGTACTTC CASSKDSPAYEQYF - TRBJ2-7 TRBV5-1 many
TGCAGTGCTAGAGATTGGGCCTCAGCGGATTACGAGCAGTACTTC CSARDWASADYEQYF - TRBJ2-7 TRBV20-1 many
TGCAGTGCCACCAGCACTAGCGGACACACAGATACGCAGTATTTT CSATSTSGHTDTQYF TRBD2 TRBJ2-3 TRBV20-1 few
TGTGCCAGCAGCCAAGTGAGGGGGCTGGTCGAAAAACTGTTTTTT CASSQVRGLVEKLFF TRBD1 TRBJ1-4 TRBV3-1 few
TGTGCCAGTAGTTCGTGGACAGAGTACCAAGAGACCCAGTACTTC CASSSWTEYQETQYF - TRBJ2-5 TRBV19 few
TGTGCCAGCAGCTGGACAGGTCCGGGGCCCCAAGAGACCCAGTACTTC CASSWTGPGPQETQYF TRBD1 TRBJ2-5 TRBV7-9 few
TGCAGTGCTAGTCGGCGGATGAACACTGAAGCTTTCTTT CSASRRMNTEAFF - TRBJ1-1 TRBV20-1 -
TGTGCCAGCAGTTACTTCCCCGGGGGAGATACGCAGTATTTT CASSYFPGGDTQYF - TRBJ2-3 TRBV6-5 -
TGTGCCAGCACCCGGGACAGGGGGCAAACAGATACGCAGTATTTT CASTRDRGQTDTQYF TRBD1 TRBJ2-3 TRBV5-6 many
TGCAGTGCCCTCTTAATGGGGCAGGTGTATAATTCACCCCTCCACTTT CSALLMGQVYNSPLHF - TRBJ1-6 TRBV20-1 many
TGTGCCAGCAGCTTAGCCAGGGTCTACGAGCAGTACTTC CASSLARVYEQYF - TRBJ2-7 TRBV7-2 many
TGTGCCAGCAGTCTGGGGGCCAACGAGCAGTACTTC CASSLGANEQYF - TRBJ2-7 TRBV28 few
TGCGCCAGCAGCCCGGGACAGGGGGGCACTGAAGCTTTCTTT CASSPGQGGTEAFF TRBD1 TRBJ1-1 TRBV5-1 many
TGTGCCAGCAGCCTACCGTCGGAGTACGAGCAGTACTTC CASSLPSEYEQYF - TRBJ2-7 TRBV7-2 -
TGTGCCAGCAGCGTAGGGCGGGGGGCTTTTTACGAGCAGTACTTC CASSVGRGAFYEQYF TRBD2 TRBJ2-7 TRBV7-8 many
TGCAGTGCTAGGGATGCAACTAATGAAAAACTGTTTTTT CSARDATNEKLFF - TRBJ1-4 TRBV20-1 many
TGCGCCAGCAGCTTCCGACAGACGAACACCGGGGAGCTGTTTTTT CASSFRQTNTGELFF - TRBJ2-2 TRBV5-1 many
TGTGCCAGCAGTCCCTCCGGGCGGGGAACAAATGAGCAGTTCTTC CASSPSGRGTNEQFF - TRBJ2-1 TRBV2 few
TGTGCCAGCAGTTACTACGTGGACCGCAATGAGCAGTTCTTC CASSYYVDRNEQFF - TRBJ2-1 TRBV6-5 many
TGTGCCAGCAGTATTAAGACTAGCGGGAGAAATGAGCAGTTCTTC CASSIKTSGRNEQFF TRBD2 TRBJ2-1 TRBV6-1 many
TGTGCTCGGGAGACTAGCGGAGTGGACAATGAGCAGTTCTTC CARETSGVDNEQFF TRBD2 TRBJ2-1 TRBV2 many
TGCGCCAGCAGGCCGGGACTCCGGGTGGCGGATTCACCCCTCCACTTT CASRPGLRVADSPLHF - TRBJ1-6 TRBV5-1 few
TGCGCCAGCAGCCTAATAAGAACCCTCGACGGGGCGACTAATGAAAAACTGTTTTTT CASSLIRTLDGATNEKLFF - TRBJ1-4 TRBV4-1 few
TGCGCCAGCAGCCAAGGAACTAGCACAGATACGCAGTATTTT CASSQGTSTDTQYF - TRBJ2-3 TRBV4-3 many
TGTGCCAGCAGCCTCTCAAATAAGAATCAGCCCCAGCATTTT CASSLSNKNQPQHF - TRBJ1-5 TRBV12-3/TRBV12-4 many
TGTGCCCTACGGGGGAGTTCGGACAATGAGCAGTTCTTC CALRGSSDNEQFF - TRBJ2-1 TRBV24-1 -
TGTGCCAGCAGTCGGGGACTAGCGGGGGCCGGGGAGCTGTTTTTT CASSRGLAGAGELFF TRBD2 TRBJ2-2 TRBV12-3/TRBV12-4 many
TGCAGTGCTCAACATCTGGGTAACAATGAGCAGTTCTTC CSAQHLGNNEQFF - TRBJ2-1 TRBV20-1 many
TGTGCCAGCAGCCAAGATGGGACAGGGGGAGAGACCCAGTACTTC CASSQDGTGGETQYF TRBD1 TRBJ2-5 TRBV4-2 many
TGCAGTGCTAGGGGGGGAGGGAACACTGAAGCTTTCTTT CSARGGGNTEAFF - TRBJ1-1 TRBV20-1 many
TGTGCCAGCAGTTACCACGGAATAGCTGAAGCTTTCTTT CASSYHGIAEAFF - TRBJ1-1 TRBV6-5 many
TGTGCCAGCAGTGGCACAGGATACTCTGGAAACACCATATATTTT CASSGTGYSGNTIYF - TRBJ1-3 TRBV6-1 many
TGTGCCATCAGTGATGATCCGAATGGCTACACCTTC CAISDDPNGYTF - TRBJ1-2 TRBV10-3 many